This entry describes one TCR beta chain. Antigen specificity is unknown. Looked up from germline, CDR1 is SGHAT and CDR2 is FQNNGV. The CDR3 spans 16 residues. The entry originates in a study of monozygotic twins with inflammatory bowel disease. Findings and caveats of the study: By inverse Simpson index, TCRbeta diversity was lower in IBD patients than in healthy co-twins.

UMIs were attached via template switching, each with a 6-nucleotide sample barcode. Reprocessing the 5' RACE reads, TCRdb reports a single entry for every CDR3 protein and omits DNA. The table lists around 410,000 distinct CDR3 sequences. What was sequenced was blood. The chain couples TRBV11-2 to TRBJ2-7; TCRdb proposes TRBD1, but this gene call is untestable without DNA. The source is a human donor with ulcerative colitis or Crohn's disease, or a healthy co-twin of an affected twin (not recorded which). CDR3 sequence: CASSLWGRRVEYEQYF.